A single sample gave rise to the 20 T cell receptor beta chains below, sequenced in a study of T cell changes during pregnancy in multiple sclerosis (dated by TCRdb to between 2019 and 2020). The library was prepared using the immunoSEQ multiplex PCR assay. TCRdb re-hosts the immuneACCESS table, in-frame sequences only. Its copies lack some clones; in the studies checked, an unresolved V gene accounts for under half of them, and the cause for the rest is not known. A total of fewer than 60,000 clones appear in this sample, about 91% of them only once. The ten biggest clones cover about 3.7% of the sample. Sequencing was performed on peripheral blood, taken after pregnancy. Receptors were obtained from a female donor in good health, enrolled as a control in a pregnancy study.

The V and J genes are TRBV27 and TRBJ2-7; TRBD2 matches 7 bases. With V trimmed by 5 bases and J by 7 bases, 8 bases remained unmatched. CDR3 length: 13 amino acids. Germline loops: CDR1 MNHEY, CDR2 SMNVEV (reference sequence). The CDR3: CASSLGPGGEQYF. The CDR3 DNA reads as TGTGCCAGCAGTCTGGGCCCCGGGGGGGAGCAGTACTTC.

V is TRBV7-3 and J is TRBJ2-7, with D possibly being TRBD2 (5 bases). The V gene lost 5 bases and the J gene lost 2 bases, with 16 bases spanning the gap. Germline values: CDR1 SGHTA, CDR2 FQGTGA. This CDR3 is built from 15 residues. The CDR3 protein is CASSRAIAGAYEQYF. CDR3 coding DNA: TGTGCCAGCAGCCGCGCCATTGCGGGTGCCTACGAGCAGTACTTC.

The genes are TRBV11-3 and TRBJ2-3; possible D gene TRBD2, 5 bases. The CDR3 runs to 14 residues. The V end was cut by 0 bases, the J end by 8 bases, with 12 bases between. The germline V gene encodes CDR1 SGHNT and CDR2 YENEEA. The CDR3 DNA reads as TGTGCCAGCAGCTTAGAGAGTCAGGCGGGTACGCAGTATTTT. It specifies CASSLESQAGTQYF. The full variable domain, its missing parts supplied by reference TRBV11-3 and TRBJ2-3, is EAGVVQSPRYKIIEKKQPVAFWCNPISGHNTLYWYLQNLGQGPELLIRYENEEAVDDSQLPKDRFSAERLKGVDSTLKIQPAELGDSAVYLCASSLESQAGTQYFGPGTRLTVL.

This sequence joins TRBV7-8 and TRBJ1-1; tentative D call: TRBD1 (6 bases). Germline CDR1 SGHVS, CDR2 FQNEAQ. V lost 4 bases and J 2 bases, leaving 17 bases between the germline ends. This CDR3 is 16 amino acids long. The CDR3 region has the DNA TGTGCCAGCAGCTCCCAAACCCAGGGGCCTAACACTGAAGCTTTCTTT. This gives the protein CASSSQTQGPNTEAFF. Full variable domain (missing parts from reference TRBV7-8 and TRBJ1-1): GAGVSQSPRYKVAKRGQDVALRCDPISGHVSLFWYQQALGQGPEFLTYFQNEAQLDKSGLPSDRFFAERPEGSVSTLKIQRTQQEDSAVYLCASSSQTQGPNTEAFFGQGTRLTVV.

The chain is built from TRBV7-3 and TRBJ2-2; D is uncertain. This CDR3 comprises 13 residues. The germline gives CDR1 SGHTA, CDR2 FQGTGA. V lost 2 bases, J lost 5 bases, and 6 bases lay in between. The CDR3 DNA sequence: TGTGCCAGCAGCTTACCACAAACCGGGGAGCTGTTTTTT. As protein: CASSLPQTGELFF.

V and J are TRBV19 and TRBJ1-1, with TRBD1 matching over 7 bases. Germline V gene lookup returns CDR1 LNHDA and CDR2 SQIVND (reference sequence). After removal of 9 bases from V and 4 bases from J, the junction contained 11 bases not matched to a gene. CDR3 length: 14 amino acids. CDR3 DNA: TGTGCCAGCACAGGGGTTAGATTGGTCACTGAAGCTTTCTTT. Its protein is CASTGVRLVTEAFF. The whole variable domain, remainder taken from reference TRBV19 and TRBJ1-1, is DGGITQSPKYLFRKEGQNVTLSCEQNLNHDAMYWYRQDPGQGLRLIYYSQIVNDFQKGDIAEGYSVSREKKESFPLTVTSAQKNPTAFYLCASTGVRLVTEAFFGQGTRLTVV.

The rearrangement links TRBV7-9 to TRBJ1-2; 8 bases match TRBD1. The CDR3 runs to 14 residues. Germline V gene lookup returns CDR1 SEHNR and CDR2 FQNEAQ (reference sequence). Trimming at V came to 5 bases and at J to 8 bases, leaving 10 bases not matched to a gene. The CDR3 bases are TGTGCCAGCAGCCGTCTCGGACAGGGATTGGGCTACACCTTC. Protein product: CASSRLGQGLGYTF.

In DNA form, the CDR3 reads TGTGCCAGCAGGGAGTTCACGAGCTCCTACAATGAGCAGTTCTTC. Translating it yields CASREFTSSYNEQFF. The chain joins TRBV6-5 to TRBJ2-1, with D unclear. V shed 6 bases and J shed 0 bases, with 12 bases lying between them. The CDR3 is 15 residues long. Germline CDR1 and CDR2: MNHEY and SVGAGI.

The chain combines TRBV28 with TRBJ2-1; D is perhaps TRBD1 (6 bases). Germline V gives CDR1 MDHEN, CDR2 SYDVKM. CDR3 length: 14 residues. The germline V and J ends were trimmed by 5 bases and 3 bases, with 11 bases remaining between them. The CDR3 DNA follows: TGTGCCAGCAGTAAGGACAGTTACTACAATGAGCAGTTCTTC. This sequence encodes CASSKDSYYNEQFF.

The V and J genes are TRBV19 and TRBJ2-5, with 12 bases identical to TRBD2. Trimming at V came to 4 bases and at J to 2 bases, leaving 2 bases not matched to a gene. The germline CDR1 and CDR2 sequences are LNHDA and SQIVND (reference sequence). CDR3 length: 15 amino acids. CDR3 in DNA: TGTGCCAGTAGTAAAGGGACTAGCGGGCAAGAGACCCAGTACTTC. This codes for CASSKGTSGQETQYF.

The rearrangement joins TRBV12-5 to TRBJ1-1; 7 bases agree with TRBD1. This CDR3 region has 13 residues. The V segment lost 6 bases and the J segment 7 bases; nucleotides outside the gene matches: 8. The germline CDR1 and CDR2 sequences are LGHNT and FRNRAP. Written as DNA, the CDR3 is TGTGCTAGTGGGCTCCGACAGGGACTTGAAGCTTTCTTT. Residues: CASGLRQGLEAFF.

The V gene is TRBV4-2, the J gene TRBJ1-2, with D perhaps TRBD1 (5 bases). Per germline, CDR1 LGHNA and CDR2 YNFKEQ. The CDR3 covers 14 residues. V dropped 4 bases and J dropped 0 bases, with 9 bases sitting between them. Here the CDR3 reads CASSLQGPNYGYTF. In DNA form, the CDR3 reads TGTGCCAGCAGCCTTCAGGGCCCTAACTATGGCTACACCTTC.

The J gene is TRBJ1-1, the V gene TRBV19; no clear D gene. Germline V gene sequence: CDR1 LNHDA, CDR2 SQIVND (reference sequence). The V gene lost 6 bases and the J gene lost 7 bases, with 24 bases spanning the gap. There are 16 residues in the CDR3. The chain's CDR3 is CASRRGGWRVESEAFF. Written as DNA, the CDR3 is TGTGCCAGTAGAAGAGGAGGTTGGAGGGTCGAGAGTGAAGCTTTCTTT.

The chain carries TRBV10-3 and TRBJ2-7; 8 bases fit TRBD2. V lost 4 bases and J lost 2; bases outside the gene matches: 4. The CDR3 is made up of 14 amino acids. Germline CDR1 reads ENHRY; CDR2 reads SYGVKD. The CDR3 bases are TGTGCCATCAGTGGGGGAGCGGGAGCCTACGAGCAGTACTTC. Protein: CAISGGAGAYEQYF.

V is TRBV19 and J is TRBJ1-1, with 12 positions matching TRBD1. From germline, CDR1 is LNHDA and CDR2 SQIVND (reference sequence). The CDR3 is 14 residues long. The CDR3 DNA reads TGTCCACTCCGTGGGACAGGGGGCCTCGGTGAAGCTTTCTTT. As protein: CPLRGTGGLGEAFF.

The CDR3 here is CASSMDGRGGWVQPQHF. In DNA, the CDR3 is TGTGCCAGTAGTATGGACGGAAGAGGGGGTTGGGTTCAGCCCCAGCATTTT. J is TRBJ1-5 and V is TRBV19, with a possible D match to TRBD1 (6 bases). V gave up 3 bases and J gave up 6 bases, with 21 bases separating them. The CDR3 contains 17 residues. The germline V gene has CDR1 LNHDA and CDR2 SQIVND (reference sequence).

The chain joins TRBV10-3 to TRBJ2-1, with 10 positions matching TRBD1. The germline V gene has CDR1 ENHRY and CDR2 SYGVKD. Trimming took 10 bases from V and 5 from J; bases not matched to a gene: 11. CDR3 size: 15 residues. The CDR3 sequence is CATLDRGDGHNEQFF. The CDR3 DNA sequence: TGTGCCACCCTGGACAGGGGGGATGGTCACAATGAGCAGTTCTTC.

The CDR3 here is CASSPPGTAYEQYF. The CDR3 DNA sequence: TGTGCCAGCTCACCACCCGGGACAGCCTACGAGCAGTACTTC. The V and J genes are TRBV18 and TRBJ2-7, with 7 positions matching TRBD1. The CDR3 has 14 amino acids. CDR1 and CDR2 (germline): KGHSH, LQKENI. V was clipped by 0 bases and J by 2 bases; unmatched bases: 1.

The chain uses TRBV7-3 and TRBJ2-1; 12 nucleotides match TRBD2. This CDR3 contains 17 residues. J gave up 7 bases and V 4 bases, and 11 bases lay outside the gene matches. Per the germline V gene, CDR1 is SGHTA and CDR2 is FQGTGA. CDR3 residues: CASSSLTSGSMRNEQFF. The CDR3 DNA reads as TGTGCCAGCAGCTCCCTGACTAGCGGGAGTATGAGGAATGAGCAGTTCTTC. Drawing the rest from reference TRBV7-3 and TRBJ2-1, the complete variable domain is GAGVSQTPSNKVTEKGKYVELRCDPISGHTALYWYRQSLGQGPEFLIYFQGTGAADDSGLPNDRFFAVRPEGSVSTLKIQRTERGDSAVYLCASSSLTSGSMRNEQFFGPGTRLTVL.

This chain links TRBV27 with TRBJ1-2, with D uncertain. The ends were cut back, 2 bases at V and 1 base at J, with 8 bases in the middle. The germline V gene encodes CDR1 MNHEY and CDR2 SMNVEV (reference sequence). This CDR3 has 14 amino acids. The CDR3 DNA reads as TGTGCCAGCAGTTTACGAGGGCTTAACTATGGCTACACCTTC. This sequence encodes CASSLRGLNYGYTF.